This TCR beta chain comes out of a study of control samples from healthy donors and cancer patients. The protocol was immunoSEQ multiplex PCR, while the TCRdb copy is restricted to in-frame clones and leaves out a portion. Of about 53,000 clones in the sample, roughly nine tenths were seen once. This CDR3 is 17 amino acids long. Germline CDR1 and CDR2: LGHNA and YSLEER. With 3 bases clipped from V and 5 bases from J, the junction kept 6 bases outside the gene matches. The chain has TRBV4-3 and TRBJ2-5; the match to TRBD2 covers 16 bases. The sequenced sample consisted of PBMCs. The sequence came from a man aged 55 to 69 with head and neck cancer. The CDR3 DNA reads TGCGCCAGCAGCCAGGGGACTAGCGGGGGGGTCTGGGAGACCCAGTACTTC. This sequence encodes CASSQGTSGGVWETQYF.